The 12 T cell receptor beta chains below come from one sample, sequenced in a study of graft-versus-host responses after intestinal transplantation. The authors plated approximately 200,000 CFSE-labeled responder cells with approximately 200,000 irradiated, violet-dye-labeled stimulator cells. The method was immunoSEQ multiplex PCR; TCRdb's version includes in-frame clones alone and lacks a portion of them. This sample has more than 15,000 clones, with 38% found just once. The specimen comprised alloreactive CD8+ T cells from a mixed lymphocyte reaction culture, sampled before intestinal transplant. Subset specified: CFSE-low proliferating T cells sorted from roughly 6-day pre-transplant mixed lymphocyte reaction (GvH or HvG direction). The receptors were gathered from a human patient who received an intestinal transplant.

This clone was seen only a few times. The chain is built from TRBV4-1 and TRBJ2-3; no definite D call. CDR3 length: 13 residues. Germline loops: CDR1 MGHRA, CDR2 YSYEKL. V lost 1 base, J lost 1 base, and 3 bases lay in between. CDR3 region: CASSQVGTDTQYF. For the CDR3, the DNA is TGCGCCAGCAGCCAAGTGGGCACAGATACGCAGTATTTT.

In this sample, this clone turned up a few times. The DNA for the CDR3 is TGTGCCAGCAGCCGGGGAGGGCCAGATACGCAGTATTTT. Protein sequence: CASSRGGPDTQYF. The V call is TRBV5-4, the J call TRBJ2-3; 7 nucleotides match TRBD2. The germline CDR1 and CDR2 sequences are SGHNT and YYREEE (reference sequence). V lost 4 bases, J lost 4 bases, and 3 bases stayed unmatched. This CDR3 region has 13 residues.

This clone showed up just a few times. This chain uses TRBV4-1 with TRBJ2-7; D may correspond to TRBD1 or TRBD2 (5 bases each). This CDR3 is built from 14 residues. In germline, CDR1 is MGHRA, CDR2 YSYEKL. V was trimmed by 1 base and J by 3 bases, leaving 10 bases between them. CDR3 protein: CASSQGGRVYEQYF. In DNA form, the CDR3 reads TGCGCCAGCAGCCAAGGGGGGAGAGTCTACGAGCAGTACTTC.

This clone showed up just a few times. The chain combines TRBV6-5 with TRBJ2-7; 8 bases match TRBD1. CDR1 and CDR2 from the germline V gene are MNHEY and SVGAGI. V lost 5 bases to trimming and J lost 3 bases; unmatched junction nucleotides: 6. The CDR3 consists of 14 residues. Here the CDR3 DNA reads TGTGCCAGCAGTGATGTAGGACAGGGCTACGAGCAGTACTTC. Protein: CASSDVGQGYEQYF.

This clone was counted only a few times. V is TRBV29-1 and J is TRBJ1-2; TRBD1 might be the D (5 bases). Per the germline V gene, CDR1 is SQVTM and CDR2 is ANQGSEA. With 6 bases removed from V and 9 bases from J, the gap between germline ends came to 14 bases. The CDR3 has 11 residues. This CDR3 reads CSVPGPASYTF. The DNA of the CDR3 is TGCAGCGTCCCGGGGCCCGCAAGCTACACCTTC. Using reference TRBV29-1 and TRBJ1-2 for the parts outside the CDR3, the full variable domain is SAVISQKPSRDICQRGTSLTIQCQVDSQVTMMFWYRQQPGQSLTLIATANQGSEATYESGFVIDKFPISRPNLTFSTLTVSNMSPEDSSIYLCSVPGPASYTFGSGTRLTVV.

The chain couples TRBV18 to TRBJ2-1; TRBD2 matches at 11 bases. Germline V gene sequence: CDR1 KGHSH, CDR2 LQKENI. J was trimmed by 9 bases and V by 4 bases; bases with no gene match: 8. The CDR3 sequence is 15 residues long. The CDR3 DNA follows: TGTGCCAGCTCACGGTTTAGCGGGAGGGCTGGTGAGCAGTTCTTC. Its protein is CASSRFSGRAGEQFF.

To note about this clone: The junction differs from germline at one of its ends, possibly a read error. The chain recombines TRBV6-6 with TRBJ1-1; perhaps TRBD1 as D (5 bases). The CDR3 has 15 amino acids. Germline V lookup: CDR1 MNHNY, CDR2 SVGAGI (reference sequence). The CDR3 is CANSYSRTLNTEAFF. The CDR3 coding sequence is TGTGCCAACAGTTACTCCCGGACACTGAACACTGAAGCTTTCTTT.

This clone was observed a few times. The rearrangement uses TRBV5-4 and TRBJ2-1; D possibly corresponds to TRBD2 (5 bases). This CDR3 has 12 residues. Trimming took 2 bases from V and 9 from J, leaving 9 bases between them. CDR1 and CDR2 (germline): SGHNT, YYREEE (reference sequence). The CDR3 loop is CASSLEGGEQFF. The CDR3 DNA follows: TGTGCCAGCAGCTTAGAGGGTGGTGAGCAGTTCTTC.

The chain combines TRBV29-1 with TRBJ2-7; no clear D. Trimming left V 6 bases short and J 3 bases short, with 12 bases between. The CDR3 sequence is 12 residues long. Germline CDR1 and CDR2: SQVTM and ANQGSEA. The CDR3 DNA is TGCAGCGTCGAATCGCAGCGCTACGAGCAGTACTTC. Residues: CSVESQRYEQYF.

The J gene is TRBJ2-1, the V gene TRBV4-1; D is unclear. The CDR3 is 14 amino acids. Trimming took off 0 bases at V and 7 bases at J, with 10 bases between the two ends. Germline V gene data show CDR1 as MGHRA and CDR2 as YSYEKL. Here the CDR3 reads CASSQETTWNEQFF. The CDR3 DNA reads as TGCGCCAGCAGCCAAGAAACCACTTGGAATGAGCAGTTCTTC.

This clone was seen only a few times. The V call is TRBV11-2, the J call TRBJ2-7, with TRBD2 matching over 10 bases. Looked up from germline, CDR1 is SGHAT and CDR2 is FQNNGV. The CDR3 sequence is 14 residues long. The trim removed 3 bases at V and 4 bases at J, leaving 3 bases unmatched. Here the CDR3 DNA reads TGTGCCAGCAGCTTTTCTAGCGGGAGTTACGAGCAGTACTTC. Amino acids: CASSFSSGSYEQYF.

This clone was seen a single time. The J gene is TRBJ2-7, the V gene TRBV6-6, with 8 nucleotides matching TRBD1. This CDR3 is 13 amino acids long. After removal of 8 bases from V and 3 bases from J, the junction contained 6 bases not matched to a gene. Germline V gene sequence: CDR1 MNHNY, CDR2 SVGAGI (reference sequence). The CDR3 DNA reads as TGTGCCAGCCGAAGGACAGGGAGCTACGAGCAGTACTTC. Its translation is CASRRTGSYEQYF.